The 8 T cell receptor beta chains in this list originate from one sample, sequenced in a study of read filtering for tumor transcriptome and immune sequencing. Molecular barcoded adaptors covering alpha/delta and beta/gamma chains were used on approximately 440 ng RNA. One entry per CDR3 protein, called by TCRdb with MiXCR from the reads. The table includes more than 35,000 distinct CDR3 sequences, about 14% detected once. The specimen was a population of CD138-negative cells sorted from bone marrow. These receptors were taken from a donor aged 40 or older with multiple myeloma.

This clonotype was found many times. The V gene is TRBV28, the J gene TRBJ2-3, with 8 positions matching TRBD2. V was clipped by 3 bases and J by 2 bases; unmatched bases: 4. The CDR3 is 15 amino acids. CDR1 is MDHEN and CDR2 is SYDVKM in the germline V gene. This chain's CDR3 is CASSFGGGPTDTQYF. In DNA form, the CDR3 reads TGTGCCAGCAGTTTCGGCGGGGGGCCCACAGATACGCAGTATTTT. Looking up the rest from reference TRBV28 and TRBJ2-3 gives the full variable domain: DVKVTQSSRYLVKRTGEKVFLECVQDMDHENMFWYRQDPGLGLRLIYFSYDVKMKEKGDIPEGYSVSREKKERFSLILESASTNQTSMYLCASSFGGGPTDTQYFGPGTRLTVL.

This clonotype was counted many times. The V gene is TRBV19, the J gene TRBJ1-4; D may be TRBD1 (5 bases). The CDR3 is made up of 14 amino acids. The V end lost 1 base, the J end lost 6 bases, and 9 bases lay between the germline ends. Germline V gene lookup returns CDR1 LNHDA and CDR2 SQIVND (reference sequence). As DNA, the CDR3 is TGTGCCAGTAGTATAGGGACACGTGATGAAAAACTGTTTTTT. Translating gives CASSIGTRDEKLFF.

This clonotype was observed at least ten times. This chain joins TRBV14 and TRBJ2-1; 12 positions match TRBD2. The CDR3 has 15 amino acids. The trim removed 4 bases at V and 7 bases at J, leaving 5 bases unmatched. In germline, CDR1 is SGHDN, CDR2 FVKESK. The DNA for the CDR3 is TGTGCCAGCAGCCGGGCACTAGCGGGGGGAAATGAGCAGTTCTTC. It encodes CASSRALAGGNEQFF.

The rearrangement links TRBV7-9 to TRBJ2-3, with D perhaps matching TRBD1 (6 bases). The CDR3 is 17 residues long. Germline assignment: CDR1 SEHNR and CDR2 FQNEAQ (reference sequence). The V end was cut by 5 bases, the J end by 4 bases, with 22 bases between. DNA of the CDR3: TGTGCCAGCAGCCGGCCCCGGACAGCAAGTGAGGCAGATACGCAGTATTTT. Translated, it gives CASSRPRTASEADTQYF.

There are a few counts of this clonotype. This chain connects TRBV28 to TRBJ2-5; 8 nucleotides match TRBD2. CDR1 MDHEN and CDR2 SYDVKM come from the germline V gene. This CDR3 has 17 residues. J was trimmed by 2 bases and V by 5 bases; bases with no gene match: 13. The CDR3 nucleotides read TGTGCCAGCAGTATCATCTCGGGCGGGGGGCCGCAAGAGACCCAGTACTTC. This gives the protein CASSIISGGGPQETQYF.

This clonotype was detected ten times or more. The rearrangement uses TRBV7-2 and TRBJ1-2; D may be TRBD1 (5 bases). CDR3 length equals 16 residues. Per the germline V gene, CDR1 is SGHTA and CDR2 is FQGNSA. Trimming stripped 1 base from V and 6 bases from J, with 18 bases between. The CDR3 spells CASSLGDEGPNDGYTF. CDR3 bases: TGTGCCAGCAGCTTAGGTGACGAGGGGCCGAACGATGGCTACACCTTC.

This clonotype was picked up many times. The chain links TRBV5-4 to TRBJ2-1, with 9 bases lining up with TRBD2. The ends lost 6 bases at V and 0 bases at J; junction bases unmatched: 4. Germline V CDR1 and CDR2: SGHNT, YYREEE (reference sequence). This CDR3 region has 15 residues. The CDR3 region has the DNA TGTGCCAGCACCTTTAGCGGGGGCTCCTACAATGAGCAGTTCTTC. Translation: CASTFSGGSYNEQFF.

This clonotype was seen many times. V and J are TRBV20-1 and TRBJ1-1; 7 nucleotides agree with TRBD1. Per germline, CDR1 DFQATT and CDR2 SNEGSKA (reference sequence). V dropped 5 bases and J dropped 1; count of bases not matched to a gene: 4. The length of the CDR3 is 13 residues. CDR3: CSAEGQTNTEAFF. The CDR3, as DNA: TGCAGTGCTGAGGGACAGACGAACACTGAAGCTTTCTTT.